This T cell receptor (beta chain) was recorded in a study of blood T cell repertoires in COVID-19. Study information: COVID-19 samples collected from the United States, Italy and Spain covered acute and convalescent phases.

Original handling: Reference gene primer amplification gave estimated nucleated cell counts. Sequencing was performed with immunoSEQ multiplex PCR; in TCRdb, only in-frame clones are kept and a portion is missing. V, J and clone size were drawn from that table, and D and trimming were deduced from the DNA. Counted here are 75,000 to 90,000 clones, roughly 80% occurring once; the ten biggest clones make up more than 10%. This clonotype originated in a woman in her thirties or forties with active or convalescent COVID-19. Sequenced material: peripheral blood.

DNA for the CDR3: TGCGCCACAGGACAGCAATTCTACGAGCAGTACTTC. Its translation is CATGQQFYEQYF. The chain has TRBV23-1 and TRBJ2-7, with D possibly being TRBD1 (6 bases). TRBV23-1 is recorded as an ORF, its role being uncertain. Deletions cut 10 bases from V and 3 bases from J, with 13 bases between. The CDR3 runs to 12 residues.